This is a list of T cell receptor beta chains from one sample in a study of spatial heterogeneity in lung cancer. Using its own MiXCR run on the 5' RACE reads, TCRdb lists one record per CDR3 protein. This table has about 38,000 distinct CDR3 sequences, 6% to 8% appearing once. Sample: PBMCs, taken at surgery. All receptors derive from a male donor with early-stage non-small cell lung cancer. CDR3s include the opening cysteine and the closing phenylalanine or tryptophan. Clone size is not always given. Where it is, it says once, few, many or a class for expanded clones.

j_call clone_size v_call cdr3_aa
TRBJ1-2 many TRBV5-5 CASSFTGDYGYTF
TRBJ1-1 many TRBV6-5 CASSLQKDTEAFF
TRBJ2-1 . TRBV6-5 CASTSPPGQGYNEQFF
TRBJ2-3 many TRBV7-2 CASSKTHGADTQYF
TRBJ2-3 . TRBV15 CATSRGRGLAGGGTDTQYF
TRBJ2-3 many TRBV20-1 CSASGGPKSDTQYF
TRBJ2-7 few TRBV7-2 CASSLTSLHEQYF
TRBJ2-2 few TRBV9 CASSLSGRVAGELFF
TRBJ1-1 many TRBV29-1 CSVWGSSRNTEAFF
TRBJ1-1 many TRBV30 CAWSGGPLSHEAFF
TRBJ1-1 . TRBV7-3 CASSGGQGYTEAFF
TRBJ2-6 . TRBV12-3/TRBV12-4 CASSRSPTARSGANVLTF
TRBJ2-6 many TRBV28 CASSPRGRREVPRPSPGANVLTF